Listed below are T cell receptor beta chains from one sample, sequenced in a study of control samples from healthy donors and cancer patients. Data came from immunoSEQ multiplex PCR; TCRdb stores just in-frame clones and leaves some out. Its listing shows roughly 190,000 clones. Sequencing was carried out using blood. These receptors came from a woman aged 25 to 45 in good health. Each CDR3 is given with its conserved first and last residue. The order of the fields is CDR3 DNA, CDR3 protein, V gene, CDR3 length, J gene, D gene. A D gene is named only where the DNA matches it firmly.

TGTGCCAGCTCACCACTGGGAGACTACACCTTC CASSPLGDYTF TRBV18 11 TRBJ1-2 .
TGCGCCAGCAGCCAATTAGGGCAGGGCGTGGAGACCCAGTACTTC CASSQLGQGVETQYF TRBV4-1 15 TRBJ2-5 .
TGTGCCAGCAGCCACGGGGAGGTCTATGGCTACACCTTC CASSHGEVYGYTF TRBV7-2 13 TRBJ1-2 .
TGTGCCAGCAGCATTTGTCACGGGGGCCAAGAGACCCAGTACTTC CASSICHGGQETQYF TRBV21-1 15 TRBJ2-5 .
TGCAGCGTTGGTAACCAAGGACTAGCGGGGGAGCAGTTCTTC CSVGNQGLAGEQFF TRBV29-1 14 TRBJ2-1 TRBD2
TGCGCCAGCAAGGGACAGGAGAACACCGGGGAGCTGTTTTTT CASKGQENTGELFF TRBV4-3 14 TRBJ2-2 TRBD1
TGTGCCAGCAGTCTACTGAACTACGAGCAGTACTTC CASSLLNYEQYF TRBV6-2/TRBV6-3 12 TRBJ2-7 .
TGTGCCAGCAGCCTGGACAGTGTTTACCAAGAGACCCAGTACTTC CASSLDSVYQETQYF TRBV5-4 15 TRBJ2-5 .
TGCGCCAGCAGATCCGGGACTAGCGGGGCCTACAATGAGCAGTTCTTC CASRSGTSGAYNEQFF TRBV5-1 16 TRBJ2-1 TRBD2
TGTGCCAGCAGCTTAGCACCGCTAGCAGGTGAGCAGTTCTTC CASSLAPLAGEQFF TRBV7-2 14 TRBJ2-1 .
TGTGCCAGCAGCTTAGCGCGGGGGGGGCCTTTGGATGAGCAGTTCTTC CASSLARGGPLDEQFF TRBV7-2 16 TRBJ2-1 TRBD2
TGTGCCAGCAGCCAAGCAGACCGAACCCAGCCCCAGCATTTT CASSQADRTQPQHF TRBV3-1/TRBV3-2 14 TRBJ1-5 .
TGTGCCAGCAGCGAAGAACAGGGTGGCAATCAGCCCCAGCATTTT CASSEEQGGNQPQHF TRBV7-6 15 TRBJ1-5 .
TGCGCCAGCCGGCGGGGCGATGAGCAGTTCTTC CASRRGDEQFF TRBV4-1 11 TRBJ2-1 .